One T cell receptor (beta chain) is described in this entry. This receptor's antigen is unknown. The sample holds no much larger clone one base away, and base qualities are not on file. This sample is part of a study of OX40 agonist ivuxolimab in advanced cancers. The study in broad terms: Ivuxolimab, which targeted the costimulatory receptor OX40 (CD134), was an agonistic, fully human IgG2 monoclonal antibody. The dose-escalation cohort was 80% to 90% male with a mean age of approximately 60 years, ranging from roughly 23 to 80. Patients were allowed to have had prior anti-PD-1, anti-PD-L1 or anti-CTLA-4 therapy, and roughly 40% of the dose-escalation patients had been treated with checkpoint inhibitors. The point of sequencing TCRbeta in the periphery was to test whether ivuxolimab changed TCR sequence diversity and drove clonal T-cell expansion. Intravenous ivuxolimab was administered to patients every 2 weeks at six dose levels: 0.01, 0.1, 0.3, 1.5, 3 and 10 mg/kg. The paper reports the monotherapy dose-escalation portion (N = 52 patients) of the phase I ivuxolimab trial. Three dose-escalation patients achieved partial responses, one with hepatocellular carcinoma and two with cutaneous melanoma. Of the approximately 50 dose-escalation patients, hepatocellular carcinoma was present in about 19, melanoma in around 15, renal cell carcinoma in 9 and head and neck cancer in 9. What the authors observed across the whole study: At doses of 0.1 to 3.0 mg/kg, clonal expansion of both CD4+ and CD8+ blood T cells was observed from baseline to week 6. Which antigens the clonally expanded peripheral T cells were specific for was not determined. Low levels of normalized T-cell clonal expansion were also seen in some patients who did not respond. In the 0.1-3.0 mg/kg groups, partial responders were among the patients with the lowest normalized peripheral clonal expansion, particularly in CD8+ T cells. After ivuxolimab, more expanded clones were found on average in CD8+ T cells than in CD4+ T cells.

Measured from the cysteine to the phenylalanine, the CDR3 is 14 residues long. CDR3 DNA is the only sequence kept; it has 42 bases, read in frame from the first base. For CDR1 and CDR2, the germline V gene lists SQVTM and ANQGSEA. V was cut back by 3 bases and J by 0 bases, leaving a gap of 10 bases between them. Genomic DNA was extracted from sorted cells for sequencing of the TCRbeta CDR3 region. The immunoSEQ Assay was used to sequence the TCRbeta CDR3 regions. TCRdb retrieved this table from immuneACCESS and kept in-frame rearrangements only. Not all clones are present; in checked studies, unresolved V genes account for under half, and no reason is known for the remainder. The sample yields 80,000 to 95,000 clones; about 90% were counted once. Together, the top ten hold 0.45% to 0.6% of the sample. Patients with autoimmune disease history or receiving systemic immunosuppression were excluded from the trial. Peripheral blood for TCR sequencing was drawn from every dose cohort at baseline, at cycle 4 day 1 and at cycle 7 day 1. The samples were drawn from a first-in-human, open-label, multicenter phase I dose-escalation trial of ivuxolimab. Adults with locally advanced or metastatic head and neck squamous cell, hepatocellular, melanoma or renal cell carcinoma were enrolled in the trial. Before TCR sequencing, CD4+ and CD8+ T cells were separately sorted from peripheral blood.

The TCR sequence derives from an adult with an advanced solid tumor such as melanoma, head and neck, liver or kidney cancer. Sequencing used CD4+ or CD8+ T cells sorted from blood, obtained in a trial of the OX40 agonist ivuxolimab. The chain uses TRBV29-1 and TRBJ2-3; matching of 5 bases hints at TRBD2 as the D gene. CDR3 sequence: CSVEGSRSTDTQYF. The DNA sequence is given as TGCAGCGTTGAGGGGAGCAGAAGCACAGATACGCAGTATTTT.